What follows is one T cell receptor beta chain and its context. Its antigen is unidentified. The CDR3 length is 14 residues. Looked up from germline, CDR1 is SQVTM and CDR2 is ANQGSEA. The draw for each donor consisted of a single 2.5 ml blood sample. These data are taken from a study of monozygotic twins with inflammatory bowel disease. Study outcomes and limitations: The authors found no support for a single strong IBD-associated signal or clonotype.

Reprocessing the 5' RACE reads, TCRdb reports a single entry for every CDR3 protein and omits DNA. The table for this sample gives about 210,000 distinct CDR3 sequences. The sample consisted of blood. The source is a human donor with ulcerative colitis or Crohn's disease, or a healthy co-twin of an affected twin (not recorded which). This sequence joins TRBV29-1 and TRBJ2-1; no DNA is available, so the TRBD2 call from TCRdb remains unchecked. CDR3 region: CSALGLAPYNEQFF.